The source of this T cell receptor (beta chain) is a study of blood T cell repertoires in COVID-19. Study summary: Sources were T cells, B-cell-depleted T cells, or PBMCs; the material itself was cDNA or gDNA.

Germline V gives CDR1 LNHDA, CDR2 SQIVND (reference sequence). Trimming took 2 bases from V and 4 from J; bases not matched to a gene: 0. CDR3 length: 13 residues. In the original workflow: Reference gene primer amplification gave nucleated cell count estimates. Here immunoSEQ multiplex PCR was the method, and the copy in TCRdb shows in-frame clones only, minus some. V, J and clone size are those of that table, while D and trimming were read from the DNA. Of some 100,000 clones listed, about 88% are singletons. The chain carries TRBV19 and TRBJ1-2, with 8 bases matching TRBD1. This receptor was identified in a man under 40 in a cohort sampled during active COVID-19. The sequencing sample was made of peripheral blood. In DNA form, the CDR3 reads TGTGCCAGTAGTATAACAGGGGGCTATGGCTACACCTTC. It translates to CASSITGGYGYTF.